The 24 T cell receptor beta chains presented below share a single source sample, sequenced in a study of T cell repertoires in cytomegalovirus infection. These receptors' antigens are unknown. TCRdb reprocessed the reads via MiXCR and lists one record per CDR3 protein. The data hold around 800,000 distinct CDR3 sequences, with about 33% observed a single time. The input for sequencing was cultured CD8+ T cells from PBMCs, taken from culture after CMV antigen stimulation. These TCRs come from a human donor in good health (CMV status not recorded). Some clones in this sample may be carry-over from other donors' samples.

The CDR3 loop reads CASSPRDPMADTQYF. Written as DNA, the CDR3 is TGTGCCAGCAGCCCCAGGGATCCGATGGCTGATACGCAGTATTTT. The V gene is TRBV7-6, the J gene TRBJ2-3, with a tentative D call TRBD1 (5 bases). Germline lookup yields CDR1 SGHVS and CDR2 FNYEAQ. This CDR3 is 15 amino acids long. The V and J ends lost 5 bases and 6 bases respectively, with 18 bases between them.

The chain recombines TRBV6-6 with TRBJ2-3; 12 positions match TRBD2. Germline V gene data show CDR1 as MNHNY and CDR2 as SVGAGI (reference sequence). V shed 4 bases, J shed 5 bases, and the junction held 7 bases outside the gene matches. CDR3 size: 16 residues. Written as DNA, the CDR3 is TGTGCCAGCAGTTTCCGACTAGCGGGGGCCAAAGATACGCAGTATTTT. Its translation: CASSFRLAGAKDTQYF.

This rearrangement joins TRBV7-9 to TRBJ2-3; 7 nucleotides align to TRBD2. With 6 bases clipped from V and 0 bases from J, the junction kept 6 bases outside the gene matches. The CDR3 has 15 amino acids. Germline CDR1 reads SEHNR; CDR2 reads FQNEAQ (reference sequence). The DNA of the CDR3 is TGTGCCAGCAGAATTCTAGCGGAAAGCACAGATACGCAGTATTTT. It encodes CASRILAESTDTQYF.

This clonotype appeared a few times. The chain has TRBV24-1 and TRBJ2-3; 8 bases fit TRBD2. V shed 3 bases and J 9 bases; nucleotides not matched to a gene: 10. Looked up from germline, CDR1 is KGHDR and CDR2 is SFDVKD. This CDR3 has 15 amino acids. CDR3 DNA sequence: TGTGCCACCAGTGATAGAGCGGGGGCCCCTCCGACGCAGTATTTT. Translation gives CATSDRAGAPPTQYF.

This clonotype came up a few times. This chain connects TRBV7-6 to TRBJ1-1; no reliable D call. The CDR3 runs 15 residues. CDR1 and CDR2 from the germline V gene are SGHVS and FNYEAQ. Trimming removed 0 bases from V and 5 bases from J, with 13 bases in between. The CDR3 bases are TGTGCCAGCAGCTTAGCCGTATCAGGTTATACTGAAGCTTTCTTT. Protein sequence: CASSLAVSGYTEAFF.

This clonotype was seen at least ten times. This sequence joins TRBV11-2 and TRBJ2-2; 8 nucleotides match TRBD1. The CDR3 contains 18 residues. Trimming at V came to 0 bases and at J to 3 bases, leaving 9 bases not matched to a gene. Germline V gene sequence: CDR1 SGHAT, CDR2 FQNNGV. CDR3 DNA: TGTGCCAGCAGCTTAGAGCCACATGGACAGGGTCACACCGGGGAGCTGTTTTTT. Residues: CASSLEPHGQGHTGELFF.

The chain combines TRBV9 with TRBJ1-1; TRBD1 matches 8 bases. CDR3 size: 16 residues. The germline V gene has CDR1 SGDLS and CDR2 YYNGEE. The V segment lost 3 bases and the J segment 0 bases; nucleotides outside the gene matches: 7. Here the CDR3 DNA reads TGTGCCAGCAGCGAGGGCTCAGGGGGCCTGAACACTGAAGCTTTCTTT. Translated, it gives CASSEGSGGLNTEAFF.

The V and J genes are TRBV5-1 and TRBJ2-1, with D perhaps TRBD2 (6 bases). Germline-derived CDR1 and CDR2 are SGHRS and YFSETQ. V was clipped by 1 base and J by 7 bases, with 15 bases between them. CDR3 length: 15 residues. CDR3 sequence reads: CASSLLRGPRNEQFF. Written as DNA, the CDR3 is TGCGCCAGCAGCTTGCTGCGGGGACCCCGAAATGAGCAGTTCTTC. Variable domain in full (rest from reference TRBV5-1 and TRBJ2-1): KAGVTQTPRYLIKTRGQQVTLSCSPISGHRSVSWYQQTPGQGLQFLFEYFSETQRNKGNFPGRFSGRQFSNSRSEMNVSTLELGDSALYLCASSLLRGPRNEQFFGPGTRLTVL.

This clonotype was found a few times. J is TRBJ1-1 and V is TRBV4-1, with 8 bases fitting TRBD1. Germline loops: CDR1 MGHRA, CDR2 YSYEKL. V shed 1 base, J shed 1 base, and the junction held 8 bases outside the gene matches. The CDR3 extends over 17 amino acids. CDR3 sequence: CASSQAGTGERNTEAFF. The CDR3 region has the DNA TGCGCCAGCAGCCAAGCCGGGACAGGTGAAAGGAACACTGAAGCTTTCTTT.

This clonotype was counted many times. V and J are TRBV6-4 and TRBJ2-1; D is unclear. The germline gives CDR1 MRHNA, CDR2 SNTAGT. This CDR3 is built from 15 residues. V was trimmed by 0 bases and J by 1 base, leaving 7 bases between them. For the CDR3, the DNA is TGTGCCAGCAGTGACTCGAAATTATCCTACAATGAGCAGTTCTTC. Its translation is CASSDSKLSYNEQFF.

The chain has TRBV6-5 and TRBJ2-2, with 11 bases that match TRBD2. J lost 8 bases, V lost 0 bases, and 5 bases had no gene match. The CDR3 runs to 16 residues. Germline values: CDR1 MNHEY, CDR2 SVGAGI. CDR3 DNA: TGTGCCAGCAGTTACTCCCCTAGCGGGGGGTCTGGGGAGCTGTTTTTT. Its translation: CASSYSPSGGSGELFF.

This clonotype has just a few counts. The V call is TRBV12-3 or TRBV12-4, the J call TRBJ1-1, with D unclear. Trimming pared 2 bases from V and 4 bases from J, leaving 8 bases between. This CDR3 spans 13 amino acids. The CDR3 DNA reads TGTGCCAGCAGTTTAAATATAGGCACTGAAGCTTTCTTT. It encodes CASSLNIGTEAFF.

This sequence joins TRBV6-5 and TRBJ1-2, with unresolved D. V lost 2 bases to trimming and J lost 8 bases, with 6 bases between them. The CDR3 loop spans 11 amino acids. Germline CDR1 reads MNHEY; CDR2 reads SVGAGI. CDR3 nucleotide sequence: TGTGCCAGCAGTTACCAAGGCGGCTACACCTTC. This codes for CASSYQGGYTF.

This clonotype came up once. V usage is TRBV27 and J usage is TRBJ2-1; D is perhaps TRBD2 (6 bases). This CDR3 comprises 14 residues. Trimming removed 10 bases from V and 7 bases from J, with 20 bases in between. Germline V CDR1 and CDR2: MNHEY, SMNVEV (reference sequence). The CDR3 coding sequence is TGTGCCAACAGACAACTCGGGGGTTGGAATGAGCAGTTCTTC. Its protein product is CANRQLGGWNEQFF.

The chain recombines TRBV20-1 with TRBJ2-1; tentative D call: TRBD2 (6 bases). V was shortened by 3 bases and J by 0 bases, with 15 bases between the two germline ends. Germline V gene data show CDR1 as DFQATT and CDR2 as SNEGSKA (reference sequence). This CDR3 contains 16 residues. The CDR3 nucleotides are TGCAGTGCTAGGGGGACGGGGGACCTCTCCTACAATGAGCAGTTCTTC. Translated, it gives CSARGTGDLSYNEQFF.

This clonotype was counted a few times. This chain joins TRBV6-1 and TRBJ1-1, with D tentatively TRBD1 (6 bases). The CDR3 is 17 amino acids. Germline lookup yields CDR1 MNHNS and CDR2 SASEGT. V lost 5 bases, J lost 1 base, and 20 bases lay in between. The CDR3 DNA reads as TGTGCCAGCAGTTTGAGACAGGTCTCCCCCGGGAACACTGAAGCTTTCTTT. Its protein is CASSLRQVSPGNTEAFF.

This clonotype occurred many times. The chain carries TRBV7-8 and TRBJ2-5, with D uncertain. This CDR3 region has 14 residues. V lost 2 bases, J lost 4 bases, and 11 bases lay in between. Germline CDR1 SGHVS, CDR2 FQNEAQ. The CDR3 DNA follows: TGTGCCAGCAGCTTAAGGGCGCTAGGAGAGACCCAGTACTTC. Translated, it gives CASSLRALGETQYF.

The chain is built from TRBV6-6 and TRBJ2-7, with 9 bases aligning to TRBD1. The CDR3 is 16 residues long. Germline loops: CDR1 MNHNY, CDR2 SVGAGI (reference sequence). V shed 2 bases, J shed 3 bases, and the junction held 8 bases outside the gene matches. CDR3 amino acids: CASSYHRRQGDYEQYF. As DNA, the CDR3 is TGTGCCAGCAGTTACCATAGAAGACAGGGGGACTACGAGCAGTACTTC.

The chain links TRBV6-2 or TRBV6-3 to TRBJ2-5; possibly TRBD2 for D (6 bases). There are 12 residues in the CDR3. The germline CDR1 and CDR2 sequences are MNHEY and SVGEGT. Trimming left V 10 bases short and J 7 bases short, with 16 bases between. The CDR3: CAIEGEAGTQYF. CDR3 nucleotide sequence: TGTGCCATCGAAGGGGAGGCTGGGACCCAGTACTTC.

The chain combines TRBV27 with TRBJ1-1; 8 nucleotides agree with TRBD1. The CDR3 extends over 13 amino acids. The ends lost 6 bases at V and 7 bases at J; junction bases unmatched: 7. CDR1 and CDR2 from the germline V gene are MNHEY and SMNVEV (reference sequence). CDR3 sequence (DNA): TGTGCCAGCAGGCAGGGGGCCAGCGGTGAAGCTTTCTTT. Translation gives CASRQGASGEAFF.

This clonotype was observed a few times. The CDR3 DNA follows: TGTGCCAGCAGTCCGACCGCGACTAGCTCCTACGAGCAGTACGTC. This encodes CASSPTATSSYEQYV. The chain has TRBV27 and TRBJ2-7, with D perhaps matching TRBD2 (6 bases). The CDR3 consists of 15 residues. The V gene lost 5 bases and the J gene lost 0 bases, with 14 bases spanning the gap. CDR1 and CDR2 from the germline V gene are MNHEY and SMNVEV (reference sequence).

Regarding this clonotype: Being one base from a much bigger clone, this may be a read error. V usage is TRBV7-2 and J usage is TRBJ1-3; no clear D gene. Germline V gene sequence: CDR1 SGHTA, CDR2 FQGNSA. Trimming removed 3 bases at V and 0 bases at J, with 21 bases between. This CDR3 spans 19 amino acids. CDR3 region: CASSFSNFVRANSGNTIYF. The CDR3 nucleotides read TGTGCCAGCAGCTTCTCCAACTTTGTCCGGGCCAACTCTGGAAACACCATATATTTT.

The chain recombines TRBV28 with TRBJ2-7, with 8 bases that match TRBD2. Germline values: CDR1 MDHEN, CDR2 SYDVKM. V was clipped by 6 bases and J by 5 bases; unmatched bases: 9. The CDR3 is made up of 14 amino acids. The CDR3 nucleotides are TGTGCCAGCAGGCGGGGGGCAGGGATTAACGAGCAGTACGTC. Encoded protein: CASRRGAGINEQYV.

A note on this clonotype: One end of the junction varies from germline; a read error may be responsible. The chain recombines TRBV7-3 with TRBJ2-1, with 8 bases matching TRBD1. The CDR3 consists of 14 residues. CDR1 is SGHTA and CDR2 is FQGTGA in the germline V gene. As DNA, the CDR3 is TGTGCCAGCAGCCCAGGGGGCTCCTGCAATGAGCAGTTCTTC. Protein product: CASSPGGSCNEQFF.